One sample yielded the 27 T cell receptor beta chains listed below, sequenced in a study of blood T cell repertoires in COVID-19. Profiled with immunoSEQ multiplex PCR; TCRdb holds only in-frame clones, not every one. Here the sample spans over 50,000 clones, about three quarters being singletons. Sequencing input: peripheral blood. The receptors derive from a human donor with active or convalescent COVID-19. The donor label of this sample is uncertain.

The J gene is TRBJ2-3, the V gene TRBV2; 10 nucleotides agree with TRBD2. With V trimmed by 5 bases and J by 3 bases, 8 bases remained unmatched. CDR3 length equals 16 residues. CDR1 and CDR2 (germline): SNHLY, FYNNEI. The CDR3 DNA is TGTGCCAGCAGTCCGAGGCTAGCGGGAGAAACAGATACGCAGTATTTT. Its translation: CASSPRLAGETDTQYF.

This chain uses TRBV7-9 with TRBJ2-7, with D perhaps TRBD2 (6 bases). Germline V gene data show CDR1 as SEHNR and CDR2 as FQNEAQ (reference sequence). The CDR3 contains 16 residues. V shed 4 bases and J shed 9 bases, with 25 bases lying between them. The CDR3 spells CASSSPGELNLRGQYF. CDR3 nucleotide sequence: TGTGCCAGCAGCTCCCCGGGAGAGTTAAATCTACGAGGGCAGTACTTC.

J is TRBJ2-3 and V is TRBV7-2, with 11 nucleotides matching TRBD2. With 0 bases clipped from V and 1 base from J, the junction kept 3 bases outside the gene matches. The CDR3 is 17 residues long. Germline V gives CDR1 SGHTA, CDR2 FQGNSA. CDR3 bases: TGTGCCAGCAGCTTAGCCGGGACTAGCGGTGGCACAGATACGCAGTATTTT. Translated: CASSLAGTSGGTDTQYF.

The V and J genes are TRBV28 and TRBJ2-7; TRBD1 matches at 8 bases. Germline trimming cut 6 bases from V and 1 base from J; bases unmatched to any gene: 8. The CDR3 extends over 15 amino acids. Germline lookup yields CDR1 MDHEN and CDR2 SYDVKM. CDR3 DNA: TGTGCCAGCAGCCGCCAGACAGGGGCGTCCTACGAGCAGTACTTC. This translates into CASSRQTGASYEQYF.

The V call is TRBV6-5, the J call TRBJ2-7; D is ambiguous. The V and J ends lost 0 bases and 6 bases respectively, with 12 bases between them. This CDR3 is 14 amino acids long. Germline values: CDR1 MNHEY, CDR2 SVGAGI. The DNA for the CDR3 is TGTGCCAGCAGTTACTCGATCTGGAGCAGCGAGCAGTACTTC. It specifies CASSYSIWSSEQYF.

The CDR3 DNA is TGTGCCAGCAGCCAAGGGGGAGGGGGTTATTCACCCCTCCACTTT. Its translation is CASSQGGGGYSPLHF. The J gene is TRBJ1-6, the V gene TRBV3-1 (or the pseudogene TRBV3-2); tentatively, D is TRBD1 (6 bases). This CDR3 comprises 15 residues. Germline lookup yields CDR1 LGHDT and CDR2 YNNKEL (reference sequence). The ends were cut back, 1 base at V and 8 bases at J, with 12 bases in the middle.

The J gene is TRBJ1-5, the V gene TRBV5-6; D ambiguous. Trimming took off 5 bases at V and 2 bases at J, with 14 bases between the two ends. Germline V lookup: CDR1 SGHDT, CDR2 YYEEEE. The CDR3 spans 15 residues. For the CDR3, the DNA is TGTGCCAGCAGTGTGAGCCAGGTCGGCAATCAGCCCCAGCATTTT. Its protein is CASSVSQVGNQPQHF.

This rearrangement joins TRBV30 to TRBJ2-6, with D perhaps matching TRBD1 (6 bases). This CDR3 is built from 14 residues. V was cut by 1 base and J by 2 bases, with 6 bases left in between. CDR1 GTSNPN and CDR2 SVGIG come from the germline V gene (reference sequence). The CDR3 coding sequence is TGTGCCTGGAGTGACAGGGCTGGGGCCAACGTCCTGACTTTC. Its translation: CAWSDRAGANVLTF.

This clone was seen a few times. This chain joins TRBV4-3 and TRBJ1-2; 7 bases line up with TRBD1. The CDR3 covers 15 residues. The ends lost 3 bases at V and 6 bases at J; junction bases unmatched: 10. Germline V gives CDR1 LGHNA, CDR2 YSLEER. This chain's CDR3 is CASSQGPVRGDGYTF. The CDR3 DNA sequence: TGCGCCAGCAGCCAGGGTCCCGTCAGGGGGGATGGCTACACCTTC.

V is TRBV27 and J is TRBJ2-1; TRBD2 agrees at 10 bases. V dropped 2 bases and J dropped 9; count of bases not matched to a gene: 7. The CDR3 covers 15 residues. The germline CDR1 and CDR2 sequences are MNHEY and SMNVEV (reference sequence). CDR3 loop: CASSLGASGSGEQFF. The CDR3 nucleotides read TGTGCCAGCAGTTTAGGGGCTAGCGGGAGTGGTGAGCAGTTCTTC.

The chain is built from TRBV23-1 and TRBJ2-1, with 8 bases aligning to TRBD1. TRBV23-1 is recorded as an ORF, its role being uncertain. The CDR3 has 14 residues. Trimming cost V 3 bases and J 12 bases; bases outside gene matches: 10. The CDR3 DNA reads as TGCGCCAGCAGTCAGGCGGGACAGGCGGTCTGGCAGTTCTTC. Translating it yields CASSQAGQAVWQFF.

The chain is built from TRBV18 and TRBJ2-5; 9 bases match TRBD2. Germline V gives CDR1 KGHSH, CDR2 LQKENI. V was clipped by 5 bases and J by 5 bases; unmatched bases: 9. The CDR3 is 15 residues long. CDR3 sequence: CASSGGTSSRETQYF. The CDR3 bases are TGTGCCAGCTCAGGAGGGACTAGCAGCCGGGAGACCCAGTACTTC.

The V call is TRBV2, the J call TRBJ2-5; 8 bases fit TRBD2. Germline CDR1 is SNHLY and CDR2 is FYNNEI. The CDR3 has 15 residues. V trimming: 7 bases; J trimming: 4 bases; junction bases outside the gene matches: 11. CDR3 nucleotide sequence: TGTGCCAGCAAACGTCGAGCGGGAGTTGGAGAGACCCAGTACTTC. Translation: CASKRRAGVGETQYF. Supplemented by reference TRBV2 and TRBJ2-5, the full variable domain reads EPEVTQTPSHQVTQMGQEVILRCVPISNHLYFYWYRQILGQKVEFLVSFYNNEISEKSEIFDDQFSVERPDGSNFTLKIRSTKLEDSAMYFCASKRRAGVGETQYFGPGTRLLVL.

This clone appeared once. The V gene is TRBV7-9, the J gene TRBJ2-7; D perhaps matches TRBD2 (5 bases). With 5 bases removed from V and 4 bases from J, the gap between germline ends came to 18 bases. Germline assignment: CDR1 SEHNR and CDR2 FQNEAQ (reference sequence). The CDR3 totals 15 residues. In DNA form, the CDR3 reads TGTGCCAGCAGCGGCGGAAGAGGGATGCCTTACGAGCAGTACTTC. Amino acid sequence: CASSGGRGMPYEQYF. Using reference TRBV7-9 and TRBJ2-7 for the parts outside the CDR3, the full variable domain is DTGVSQNPRHKITKRGQNVTFRCDPISEHNRLYWYRQTLGQGPEFLTYFQNEAQLEKSRLLSDRFSAERPKGSFSTLEIQRTEQGDSAMYLCASSGGRGMPYEQYFGPGTRLTVT.

J is TRBJ1-5 and V is TRBV24-1; TRBD1 might be the D (6 bases). V was clipped by 4 bases and J by 5 bases, with 8 bases between them. In germline, CDR1 is KGHDR, CDR2 SFDVKD. The CDR3 is 13 amino acids. Here the CDR3 reads CATSDRQDQPQHF. The CDR3 nucleotides read TGTGCCACCAGTGACCGACAGGATCAGCCCCAGCATTTT.

The chain employs TRBV24-1 and TRBJ2-5; D perhaps matches TRBD1 (6 bases). Germline values: CDR1 KGHDR, CDR2 SFDVKD. This CDR3 spans 17 amino acids. V dropped 4 bases and J dropped 4 bases, with 21 bases sitting between them. DNA of the CDR3: TGTGCCACCAGTGACCCAACGTGGACAGCAACTAGAGAGACCCAGTACTTC. Translation gives CATSDPTWTATRETQYF.

The chain employs TRBV7-9 and TRBJ2-2; 12 nucleotides align to TRBD2. J was trimmed by 7 bases and V by 3 bases; bases with no gene match: 9. Germline V gene sequence: CDR1 SEHNR, CDR2 FQNEAQ (reference sequence). CDR3 length: 17 amino acids. CDR3 residues: CASSFLTSGRQSGELFF. In DNA form, the CDR3 reads TGTGCCAGCAGCTTCCTCACTAGCGGGAGGCAGAGCGGGGAGCTGTTTTTT.

The chain links TRBV7-2 to TRBJ2-3, with D maybe TRBD2 (6 bases). CDR1 is SGHTA and CDR2 is FQGNSA in the germline V gene. The CDR3 length is 16 residues. The ends were cut back, 5 bases at V and 6 bases at J, with 21 bases in the middle. CDR3 loop: CASSALTRGHFDTQYF. In DNA form, the CDR3 reads TGTGCCAGCAGCGCTCTGACTAGAGGCCACTTCGATACGCAGTATTTT.

The CDR3 DNA follows: TGTGCCTGGAGTTTGAGCGGTCCCGAGCAGTTCTTC. The encoded protein is CAWSLSGPEQFF. J is TRBJ2-1 and V is TRBV30, with TRBD2 as a possible D gene (5 bases). Germline V CDR1 and CDR2: GTSNPN, SVGIG (reference sequence). The CDR3 loop spans 12 amino acids. V lost 2 bases and J lost 10, with 12 bases in between.

The rearrangement uses TRBV3-1 (or the pseudogene TRBV3-2) and TRBJ1-5; D is ambiguous. V was trimmed by 4 bases and J by 7 bases, leaving 5 bases between them. This CDR3 is 11 amino acids long. Germline assignment: CDR1 LGHDT and CDR2 YNNKEL (reference sequence). As DNA, the CDR3 is TGTGCCAGCAGCCCTAAGCAGCCCCAGCATTTT. Amino acids: CASSPKQPQHF.

This chain connects TRBV3-1 (or the pseudogene TRBV3-2) to TRBJ1-5; D gene ambiguous. The CDR3 sequence is 11 residues long. Between the trimmed V and J ends, which lost 1 base and 12 bases, there was a span of 7 bases. Germline lookup yields CDR1 LGHDT and CDR2 YNNKEL (reference sequence). DNA for the CDR3: TGTGCCAGCAGCCAAGGTTTAATCCAGCATTTT. Protein: CASSQGLIQHF.

This chain joins TRBV6-5 and TRBJ2-1; 11 nucleotides match TRBD2. Per the germline V gene, CDR1 is MNHEY and CDR2 is SVGAGI. J was trimmed by 10 bases and V by 3 bases; bases with no gene match: 8. The CDR3 loop spans 15 amino acids. The CDR3 here is CASSYSDRTSGEQFF. The CDR3 bases are TGTGCCAGCAGTTATTCCGACCGGACTAGCGGGGAGCAGTTCTTC.

This chain joins TRBV4-2 and TRBJ2-4; 7 bases line up with TRBD2. V lost 0 bases to trimming and J lost 0 bases; unmatched junction nucleotides: 8. The CDR3 has 18 residues. Germline assignment: CDR1 LGHNA and CDR2 YNFKEQ. This chain's CDR3 is CASSQDQSGDLAKNIQYF. For the CDR3, the DNA is TGTGCCAGCAGCCAAGATCAGAGCGGGGATCTAGCCAAAAACATTCAGTACTTC.

This clone was picked up a small number of times. A much larger clone differs by one base, so this may be a read error. Additional DNA sequences in this sample encode the identical CDR3. V and J are TRBV7-9 and TRBJ2-1; 12 nucleotides align to TRBD1. The CDR3 has 15 amino acids. The V gene's germline CDR1 is SEHNR and CDR2 FQNEAQ (reference sequence). V was pared by 4 bases and J by 6 bases, with 4 bases of the junction left unmatched. Here the CDR3 reads CASSWGQGAGNEQFF. CDR3 DNA: TGTGCCAGCAGCTGGGGACAGGGGGCGGGCAATGAGCAGTTCTTC. Variable domain in full (rest from reference TRBV7-9 and TRBJ2-1): DTGVSQNPRHKITKRGQNVTFRCDPISEHNRLYWYRQTLGQGPEFLTYFQNEAQLEKSRLLSDRFSAERPKGSFSTLEIQRTEQGDSAMYLCASSWGQGAGNEQFFGPGTRLTVL.

This chain uses TRBV7-9 with TRBJ2-7, with D possibly matching TRBD2 (5 bases). This CDR3 is built from 13 residues. V gave up 6 bases and J gave up 5 bases, with 14 bases separating them. In germline, CDR1 is SEHNR, CDR2 FQNEAQ (reference sequence). The CDR3 protein is CASSQGSGDEQYF. CDR3 in DNA: TGTGCCAGCAGTCAAGGGTCCGGGGACGAGCAGTACTTC.

CDR3 nucleotides: TGTGCCAGTAGTCTGAGGACTAGCGCTAAGACCCAGTACTTC. Its protein product is CASSLRTSAKTQYF. This chain joins TRBV19 and TRBJ2-5, with 9 bases fitting TRBD2. This CDR3 region has 14 residues. The germline CDR1 and CDR2 sequences are LNHDA and SQIVND (reference sequence). V lost 5 bases to trimming and J lost 6 bases; unmatched junction nucleotides: 7. Full variable domain (remainder filled in from reference TRBV19 and TRBJ2-5): DGGITQSPKYLFRKEGQNVTLSCEQNLNHDAMYWYRQDPGQGLRLIYYSQIVNDFQKGDIAEGYSVSREKKESFPLTVTSAQKNPTAFYLCASSLRTSAKTQYFGPGTRLLVL.

J is TRBJ2-1 and V is TRBV19; 7 nucleotides match TRBD1. This CDR3 has 13 amino acids. V lost 4 bases, J lost 5 bases, and 2 bases stayed unmatched. Looked up from germline, CDR1 is LNHDA and CDR2 is SQIVND (reference sequence). The CDR3 region is CASSRQGNNEQFF. The DNA for the CDR3 is TGTGCCAGTAGTAGACAGGGAAACAATGAGCAGTTCTTC.